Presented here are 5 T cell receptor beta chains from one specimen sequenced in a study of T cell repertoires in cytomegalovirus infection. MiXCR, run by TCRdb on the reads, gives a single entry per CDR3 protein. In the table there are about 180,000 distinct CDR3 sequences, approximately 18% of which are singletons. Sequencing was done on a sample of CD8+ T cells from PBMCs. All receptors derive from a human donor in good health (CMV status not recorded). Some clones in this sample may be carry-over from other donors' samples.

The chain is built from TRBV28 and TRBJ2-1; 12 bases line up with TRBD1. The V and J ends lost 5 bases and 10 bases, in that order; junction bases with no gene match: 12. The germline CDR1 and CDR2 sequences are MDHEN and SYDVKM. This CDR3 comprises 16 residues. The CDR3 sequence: CASSPSGTGGLREQFF. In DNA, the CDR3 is TGTGCCAGCAGTCCCTCCGGGACAGGGGGCTTGAGGGAGCAGTTCTTC.

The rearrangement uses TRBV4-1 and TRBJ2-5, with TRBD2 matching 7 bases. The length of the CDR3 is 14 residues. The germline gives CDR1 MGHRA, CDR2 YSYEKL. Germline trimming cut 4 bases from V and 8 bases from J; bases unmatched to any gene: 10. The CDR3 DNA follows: TGCGCCAGCAGCCTTCGCACAGGACTAGATACCCAGTACTTC. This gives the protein CASSLRTGLDTQYF.

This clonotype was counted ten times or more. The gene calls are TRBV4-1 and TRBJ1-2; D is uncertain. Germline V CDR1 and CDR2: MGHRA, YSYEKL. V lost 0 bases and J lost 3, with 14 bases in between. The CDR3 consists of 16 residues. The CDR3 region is CASSQDGGRYDYGYTF. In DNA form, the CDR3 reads TGCGCCAGCAGCCAAGACGGTGGGAGGTACGACTATGGCTACACCTTC.

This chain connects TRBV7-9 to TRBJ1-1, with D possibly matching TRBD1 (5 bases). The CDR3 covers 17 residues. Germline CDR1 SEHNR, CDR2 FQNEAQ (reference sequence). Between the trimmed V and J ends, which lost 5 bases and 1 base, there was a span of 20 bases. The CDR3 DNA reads TGTGCCAGCAGCCCCCGTGGAGGGGAAGACCCGAACACTGAAGCTTTCTTT. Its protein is CASSPRGGEDPNTEAFF.

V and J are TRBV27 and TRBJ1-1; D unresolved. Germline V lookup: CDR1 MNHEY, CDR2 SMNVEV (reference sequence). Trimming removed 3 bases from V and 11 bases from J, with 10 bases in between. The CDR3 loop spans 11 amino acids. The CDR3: CASSFAGGAFF. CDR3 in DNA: TGTGCCAGCAGTTTCGCCGGTGGGGCTTTCTTT.